The present T cell receptor beta chain was sequenced within a study of vaccination and CD4 T cells after COVID-19. The V gene's germline CDR1 is MNHNS and CDR2 SASEGT. V shed 6 bases, J shed 4 bases, and the junction held 8 bases outside the gene matches. CDR3 length: 14 residues. As to treatment: roughly 10-day PBMC culture with coronavirus spike peptide pools or control peptides (ViraFEST assay). CD4+ T lymphocytes from the unexposed donor were collected before the COVID-19 pandemic (2011-2018). With the Oncomine TCR Beta short-read assay, DNA from cultured CD4+ T cells was sequenced. TCRdb independently ran MiXCR on the PCR reads; one entry per CDR3 protein. This sample carries under 9,000 distinct CDR3 sequences, 70% to 80% of them seen once, and the ten largest clones take less than 40%. A few counts support this clonotype. As yet, its antigen is unknown.

This sequence joins TRBV6-1 and TRBJ1-2; TRBD1 aligns across 7 bases. The source of this sequence is a human donor in good health. Source material: CD4+ T cells from blood, cultured in vitro. This chain's CDR3 is CASSPATGAYGYTF. CDR3 nucleotides: TGTGCCAGCAGCCCAGCTACAGGGGCCTATGGCTACACCTTC.